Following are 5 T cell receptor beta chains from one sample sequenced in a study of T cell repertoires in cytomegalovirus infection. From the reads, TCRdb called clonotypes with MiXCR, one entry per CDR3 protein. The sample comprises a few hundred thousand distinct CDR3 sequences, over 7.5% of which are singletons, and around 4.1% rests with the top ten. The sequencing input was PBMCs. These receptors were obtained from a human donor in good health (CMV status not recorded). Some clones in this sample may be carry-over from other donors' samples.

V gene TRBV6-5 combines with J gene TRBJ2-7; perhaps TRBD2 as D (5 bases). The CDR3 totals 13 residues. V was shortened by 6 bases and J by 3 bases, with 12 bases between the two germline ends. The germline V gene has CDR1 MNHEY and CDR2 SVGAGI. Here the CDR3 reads CASSAREFYEQYF. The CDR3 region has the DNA TGTGCCAGCAGCGCGAGGGAATTCTACGAGCAGTACTTC.

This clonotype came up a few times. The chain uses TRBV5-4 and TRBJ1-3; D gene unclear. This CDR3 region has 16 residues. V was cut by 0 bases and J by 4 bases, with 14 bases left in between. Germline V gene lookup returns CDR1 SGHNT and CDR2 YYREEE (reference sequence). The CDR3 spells CASSLEGGTPGNTIYF. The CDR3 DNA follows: TGTGCCAGCAGCTTGGAGGGCGGAACCCCAGGAAACACCATATATTTT.

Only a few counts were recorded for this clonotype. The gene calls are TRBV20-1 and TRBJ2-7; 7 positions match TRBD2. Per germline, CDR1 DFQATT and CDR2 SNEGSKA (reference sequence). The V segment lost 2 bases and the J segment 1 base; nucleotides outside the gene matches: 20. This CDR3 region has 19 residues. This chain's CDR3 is CSARPPPGLNPGRSYEQYF. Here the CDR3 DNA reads TGCAGTGCTAGACCCCCTCCGGGACTAAACCCCGGTAGGTCCTACGAGCAGTACTTC.

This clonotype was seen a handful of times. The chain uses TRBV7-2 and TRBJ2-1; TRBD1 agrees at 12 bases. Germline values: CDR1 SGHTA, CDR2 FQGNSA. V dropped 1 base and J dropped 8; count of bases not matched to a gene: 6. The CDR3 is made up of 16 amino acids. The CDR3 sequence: CASSLDRDRGLDEQFF. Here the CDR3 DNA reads TGTGCCAGCAGCTTAGACCGGGACAGGGGGCTCGATGAGCAGTTCTTC. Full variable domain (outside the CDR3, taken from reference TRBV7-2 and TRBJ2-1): GAGVSQSPSNKVTEKGKDVELRCDPISGHTALYWYRQSLGQGLEFLIYFQGNSAPDKSGLPSDRFSAERTGGSVSTLTIQRTQQEDSAVYLCASSLDRDRGLDEQFFGPGTRLTVL.

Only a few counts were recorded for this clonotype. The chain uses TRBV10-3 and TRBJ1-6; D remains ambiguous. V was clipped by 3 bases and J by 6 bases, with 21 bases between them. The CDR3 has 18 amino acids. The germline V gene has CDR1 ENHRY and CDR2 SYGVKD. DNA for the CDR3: TGTGCCATCAGTGACCCCTACGCGGGTCTGGGTACTAATTCACCCCTCCACTTT. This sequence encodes CAISDPYAGLGTNSPLHF.